This T cell receptor (beta chain) was profiled in a study of shared clonotypes between healthy human individuals. Germline lookup yields CDR1 MDHEN and CDR2 SYDVKM. V gave up 6 bases and J gave up 9 bases, with 14 bases separating them. The CDR3 loop spans 12 amino acids. All of the donors resided in Nashville, Tennessee, and each was a Caucasian adult. Profiled with immunoSEQ multiplex PCR; TCRdb holds only in-frame clones, not every one. The sample consists of 900,000 to 1,200,000 clones, about 84% of them appearing once. The chain has TRBV28 and TRBJ1-1; D unresolved. This clonotype originated in a man between 18 and 35 years old in good health. Some clones in this sample may be carry-over from other donors' samples. What was sequenced was memory CD4+ T cells from PBMCs. Subset given: CD45RA-negative fraction. CDR3 residues: CASSYTIFQAFF. CDR3 nucleotide sequence: TGTGCCAGCAGCTATACCATTTTCCAAGCTTTCTTT.